These 20 T cell receptor beta chains originate from one sample sequenced in a study of cytomegalovirus exposure and HLA in healthy donors (dated by TCRdb to about 2017). Receptors were amplified or captured by the immunoSEQ multiplex PCR assay. For the multiplex PCR, a mixture combining 60 forward primers for TCR Vbeta segments and 13 reverse primers for TCR Jbeta segments was used. TCRdb holds this immuneACCESS table with in-frame rearrangements only. Some clones are missing; in checked studies, unresolved V genes explain under half, and the rest has no known cause. The sample table on file contains tens of thousands of clones. Clones ranked in the top ten supply less than 2.5% of the sample. The sequencing sample was made of PBMCs. These receptors originate from a female donor in good health and CMV-seronegative.

CDR3 in amino acids: CASSIKQPPGAKNIQYF. CDR3 nucleotides: TGTGCCAGCAGCATTAAACAGCCCCCAGGGGCCAAAAACATTCAGTACTTC. The chain carries TRBV5-6 and TRBJ2-4; perhaps TRBD1 as D (5 bases). V was clipped by 4 bases and J by 1 base, with 18 bases between them. Per the germline V gene, CDR1 is SGHDT and CDR2 is YYEEEE. The CDR3 spans 17 residues. Supplemented by reference TRBV5-6 and TRBJ2-4, the full variable domain reads DAGVTQSPTHLIKTRGQQVTLRCSPKSGHDTVSWYQQALGQGPQFIFQYYEEEERQRGNFPDRFSGHQFPNYSSELNVNALLLGDSALYLCASSIKQPPGAKNIQYFGAGTRLSVL.

The chain carries TRBV13 and TRBJ2-3; D is unresolved. With 5 bases removed from V and 5 bases from J, the gap between germline ends came to 17 bases. The CDR3 extends over 15 amino acids. Germline V gives CDR1 PRHDT, CDR2 FYEKMQ (reference sequence). CDR3 DNA: TGTGCCAGCAGCATGCGATTGGGCATGGGAGATACGCAGTATTTT. It yields the protein CASSMRLGMGDTQYF.

The chain joins TRBV11-1 to TRBJ2-5, with D uncertain. Germline V lookup: CDR1 SGHAT, CDR2 FQDESV (reference sequence). The CDR3 contains 11 residues. With 3 bases removed from V and 5 bases from J, the gap between germline ends came to 4 bases. The CDR3 region is CASSLAETQYF. The CDR3 DNA follows: TGTGCCAGCAGCTTGGCTGAGACCCAGTACTTC.

This chain uses TRBV18 with TRBJ1-2; D not certain. Trimming stripped 6 bases from V and 2 bases from J, with 10 bases between. This CDR3 has 13 residues. Germline loops: CDR1 KGHSH, CDR2 LQKENI. The CDR3 region is CASSQKMNYGYTF. DNA of the CDR3: TGTGCCAGCTCCCAGAAAATGAACTATGGCTACACCTTC.

The J gene is TRBJ1-5, the V gene TRBV19; no definite D call. CDR1 is LNHDA, CDR2 SQIVND, per germline (reference sequence). This CDR3 comprises 12 residues. Trimming removed 5 bases at V and 4 bases at J, with 6 bases between. This CDR3 is CASSRGNQPQHF. DNA of the CDR3: TGTGCCAGTAGTCGAGGGAATCAGCCCCAGCATTTT.

This sequence joins TRBV6-1 and TRBJ2-3, with D unclear. From germline, CDR1 is MNHNS and CDR2 SASEGT. Deletions cut 1 base from V and 4 bases from J, with 18 bases between. The CDR3 is 17 amino acids. The CDR3 reads CASSEVFTWRAADTQYF. The CDR3 region has the DNA TGTGCCAGCAGTGAAGTCTTTACCTGGAGAGCAGCAGATACGCAGTATTTT.

The chain uses TRBV5-6 and TRBJ2-7, with TRBD2 matching 12 bases. The CDR3 spans 16 residues. Losses at the gene ends were 3 bases for V and 4 bases for J; bases not matched to a gene: 8. Germline CDR1 and CDR2: SGHDT and YYEEEE. The CDR3 coding sequence is TGTGCCAGCAGCTATCAAGGACTAGCGGGAAGGTACGAGCAGTACTTC. The encoded protein is CASSYQGLAGRYEQYF.

The chain uses TRBV4-2 and TRBJ1-2; 12 bases agree with TRBD1. The CDR3 consists of 17 residues. Looked up from germline, CDR1 is LGHNA and CDR2 is YNFKEQ. The V segment lost 5 bases and the J segment 6 bases; nucleotides outside the gene matches: 13. CDR3 protein: CASSTGQGAPREDGYTF. The CDR3 bases are TGTGCCAGCAGCACGGGACAGGGGGCCCCCCGGGAAGATGGCTACACCTTC.

The CDR3 region is CAISPGTGYYEQYF. The CDR3 bases are TGTGCCATCAGTCCCGGGACAGGGTATTACGAGCAGTACTTC. The chain recombines TRBV10-3 with TRBJ2-7, with 9 nucleotides matching TRBD1. V trimming: 5 bases; J trimming: 4 bases; junction bases outside the gene matches: 6. The germline gives CDR1 ENHRY, CDR2 SYGVKD. CDR3 length: 14 residues.

The chain links TRBV4-2 to TRBJ1-5; D not certain. Trimming took 0 bases from V and 4 from J, leaving 25 bases between them. This CDR3 contains 20 residues. Germline CDR1 and CDR2: LGHNA and YNFKEQ. The CDR3 sequence is CASSQDPTRGRALPNQPQHF. The CDR3 DNA follows: TGTGCCAGCAGCCAAGATCCCACCCGGGGTAGGGCCTTACCTAATCAGCCCCAGCATTTT.

The chain combines TRBV6-1 with TRBJ2-7; D gene uncertain. Germline CDR1 MNHNS, CDR2 SASEGT. CDR3 size: 13 residues. The V gene lost 6 bases and the J gene lost 5 bases, with 14 bases spanning the gap. CDR3: CASRLQSLHEQYF. The CDR3, as DNA: TGTGCCAGCAGACTACAAAGCCTACACGAGCAGTACTTC.

This sequence joins TRBV2 and TRBJ2-7; 8 nucleotides line up with TRBD2. The CDR3 covers 15 residues. CDR1 SNHLY and CDR2 FYNNEI come from the germline V gene. V was pared by 11 bases and J by 3 bases, with 15 bases of the junction left unmatched. CDR3 DNA sequence: TGTGCCTCCCGCCGGGGGGGTAGCGGGGACTACGAGCAGTACTTC. This sequence encodes CASRRGGSGDYEQYF.

The V call is TRBV9, the J call TRBJ1-2; the D gene is possibly TRBD1 (5 bases). V gave up 2 bases and J gave up 3 bases, with 26 bases separating them. This CDR3 has 19 amino acids. Germline V gives CDR1 SGDLS, CDR2 YYNGEE. The CDR3 DNA is TGTGCCAGCAGCGTTGGATCGGGGGACGCCCCTCGGACGGACTATGGCTACACCTTC. Its protein product is CASSVGSGDAPRTDYGYTF.

V and J are TRBV4-3 and TRBJ2-3; weak D call: TRBD2 (6 bases). The V and J ends lost 2 bases and 3 bases respectively, with 18 bases between them. CDR1 is LGHNA and CDR2 is YSLEER in the germline V gene. This CDR3 has 17 amino acids. The CDR3 sequence: CASSQSITSQGTDTQYF. CDR3 in DNA: TGCGCCAGCAGCCAATCCATTACTAGCCAAGGGACAGATACGCAGTATTTT.

V usage is TRBV30 and J usage is TRBJ1-2; a possible D gene is TRBD1 (6 bases). This CDR3 is 15 amino acids long. The germline gives CDR1 GTSNPN, CDR2 SVGIG (reference sequence). Trimming left V 0 bases short and J 6 bases short, with 17 bases between. The CDR3 sequence: CAWSVPDRLLDGYTF. The CDR3 DNA reads as TGTGCCTGGAGTGTTCCCGACAGGCTCTTGGATGGCTACACCTTC.

The J gene is TRBJ1-1, the V gene TRBV7-9; no clear D. CDR3 length: 13 residues. Per germline, CDR1 SEHNR and CDR2 FQNEAQ (reference sequence). Trimming shortened V by 7 bases and J by 9 bases, and 18 bases separated the two germline ends. In DNA form, the CDR3 reads TGTGCCAGCACCGTAGCTGGCGGAGACCAAGCTTTCTTT. Translation: CASTVAGGDQAFF.

The gene calls are TRBV6-5 and TRBJ1-1; a possible D gene is TRBD1 (6 bases). In germline, CDR1 is MNHEY, CDR2 SVGAGI. Trimming removed 2 bases at V and 6 bases at J, with 13 bases between. The CDR3 length is 14 residues. CDR3 amino acids: CASSYTGGRAEAFF. CDR3 sequence (DNA): TGTGCCAGCAGTTACACGGGGGGCCGGGCTGAAGCTTTCTTT.

V gene TRBV5-4 combines with J gene TRBJ2-3; TRBD1 might be the D (6 bases). Germline CDR1 is SGHNT and CDR2 is YYREEE (reference sequence). The CDR3 spans 14 residues. Trimming cost V 4 bases and J 0 bases, with 9 bases left between them. The DNA for the CDR3 is TGTGCCAGCAGCCCCGGACAGAGCACAGATACGCAGTATTTT. The encoded protein is CASSPGQSTDTQYF.

The chain employs TRBV19 and TRBJ2-3; D unresolved. This CDR3 has 16 residues. V lost 6 bases and J 1 base, leaving 17 bases between the germline ends. Germline V gene data show CDR1 as LNHDA and CDR2 as SQIVND (reference sequence). Written as DNA, the CDR3 is TGTGCCAGTAGCCCAGACGTATTTCTAGGCACAGATACGCAGTATTTT. Protein sequence: CASSPDVFLGTDTQYF.

The rearrangement uses TRBV6-5 and TRBJ1-1; TRBD1 matches at 8 bases. The CDR3 spans 13 residues. The germline CDR1 and CDR2 sequences are MNHEY and SVGAGI. J was trimmed by 6 bases and V by 5 bases; bases with no gene match: 5. The CDR3 DNA follows: TGTGCCAGCAGTAGAGACAGGGGAGCTGAAGCTTTCTTT. Translation gives CASSRDRGAEAFF.